Listed below are T cell receptor beta chains from one sample, sequenced in a study of neoadjuvant anti-PD-1 for oral cavity cancer. The assay was immunoSEQ multiplex PCR, and TCRdb's table has in-frame clones only and misses some. The sample includes 60,000 to 75,000 clones, 65% to 85% of them seen just once. Sequences were derived from PBMCs, sampled before nivolumab (anti-PD-1) treatment. These TCRs come from a person between 40 and 79 years old with oral cavity squamous cell carcinoma. Each CDR3 is given with its conserved first and last residue. The D gene is left open where the match is weak. The size entry is marked missing in some rows and otherwise reads once, few, many or a size class.

V: TRBV4-2
D: TRBD1
size: NA
J: TRBJ1-1
DNA: TGTGCCAGCAGCCAGGAATTTGGACAGGGGTGGACTGAAGCTTTCTTT
CDR3: CASSQEFGQGWTEAFF

V: TRBV5-4
D: NA
size: NA
J: TRBJ1-2
DNA: TGTGCCAGCAGCCCCTGGCAGGGGACCAAGAACTATGGCTACACCTTC
CDR3: CASSPWQGTKNYGYTF

V: TRBV6-6
D: TRBD1
size: medium-sized
J: TRBJ2-7
DNA: TGTGCCAGCAGCCCGACAGGGTCCGAGCAGTACTTC
CDR3: CASSPTGSEQYF

V: TRBV11-3
D: TRBD1
size: NA
J: TRBJ2-4
DNA: TGTGCCAGCAGCGAAACAGGGGGTCGAAACATTCAGTACTTC
CDR3: CASSETGGRNIQYF

V: TRBV7-9
D: NA
size: NA
J: TRBJ2-2
DNA: TGTGCCAGCAGCCTACGTCCTGCGGCCGGGGAGCTGTTTTTT
CDR3: CASSLRPAAGELFF

V: TRBV28
D: NA
size: NA
J: TRBJ1-1
DNA: TGTGCCAGCACCCAAAAGTTCACTGAAGCTTTCTTT
CDR3: CASTQKFTEAFF

V: TRBV5-6
D: NA
size: NA
J: TRBJ2-5
DNA: TGTGCCAGCAGCTTGGGGGGAGGCGAGACCCAGTACTTC
CDR3: CASSLGGGETQYF

V: TRBV7-9
D: TRBD2
size: NA
J: TRBJ2-3
DNA: TGTGCCAGCAGCTTATCCGCTAGCGGTAGCACAGATACGCAGTATTTT
CDR3: CASSLSASGSTDTQYF

V: TRBV2
D: NA
size: NA
J: TRBJ1-1
DNA: TGTGCCAGCAACGATGACAGGAACACTGAAGCTTTCTTT
CDR3: CASNDDRNTEAFF

V: TRBV5-8
D: NA
size: once
J: TRBJ2-1
DNA: TGTGCCAGCAGCCTACACGGGAGAGAGCAGTTCTTC
CDR3: CASSLHGREQFF